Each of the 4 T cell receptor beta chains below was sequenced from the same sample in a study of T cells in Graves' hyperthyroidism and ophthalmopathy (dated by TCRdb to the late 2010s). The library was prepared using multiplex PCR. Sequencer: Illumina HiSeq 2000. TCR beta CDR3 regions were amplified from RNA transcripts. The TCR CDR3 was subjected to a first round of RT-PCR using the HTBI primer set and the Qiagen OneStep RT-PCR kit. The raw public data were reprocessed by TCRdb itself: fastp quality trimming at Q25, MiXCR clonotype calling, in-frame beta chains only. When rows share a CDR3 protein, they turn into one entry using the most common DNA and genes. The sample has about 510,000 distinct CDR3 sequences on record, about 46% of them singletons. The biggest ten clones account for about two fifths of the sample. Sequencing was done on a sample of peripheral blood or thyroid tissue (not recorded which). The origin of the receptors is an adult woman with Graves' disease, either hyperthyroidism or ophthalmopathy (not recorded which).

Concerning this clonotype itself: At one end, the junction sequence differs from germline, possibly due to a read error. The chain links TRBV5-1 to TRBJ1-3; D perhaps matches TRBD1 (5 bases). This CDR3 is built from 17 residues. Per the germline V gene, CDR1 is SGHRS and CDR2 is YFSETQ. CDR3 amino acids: CASSLGRTLRSGNTVYF. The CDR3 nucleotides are TGCGCCAGCAGCTTGGGCCGGACACTCCGCTCTGGAAACACCGTATATTTT.

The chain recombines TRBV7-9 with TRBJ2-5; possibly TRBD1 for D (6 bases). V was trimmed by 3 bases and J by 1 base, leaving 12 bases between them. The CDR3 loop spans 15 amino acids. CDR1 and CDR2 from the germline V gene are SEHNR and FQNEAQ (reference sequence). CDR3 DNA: TGTGCCAGCAGCTTGCCCAGGGGCGTCCAAGAGACCCAGTACTTC. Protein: CASSLPRGVQETQYF.

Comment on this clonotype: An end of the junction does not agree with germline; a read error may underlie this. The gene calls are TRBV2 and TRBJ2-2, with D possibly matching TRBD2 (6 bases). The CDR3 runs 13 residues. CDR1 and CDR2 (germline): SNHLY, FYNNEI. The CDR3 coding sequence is TGCGCCAGCTCGGGAGAGAACACCGGGGAGCTGTTTTTT. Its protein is CASSGENTGELFF.

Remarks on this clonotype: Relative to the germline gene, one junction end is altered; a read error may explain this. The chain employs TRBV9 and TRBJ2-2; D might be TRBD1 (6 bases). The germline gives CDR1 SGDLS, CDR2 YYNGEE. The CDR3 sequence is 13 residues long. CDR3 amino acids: CAISTGYTGELFF. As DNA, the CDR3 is TGTGCCATCAGCACAGGGTATACCGGGGAGCTGTTTTTT.